This T cell receptor (beta chain) was observed in a study of T cells in Graves' hyperthyroidism and ophthalmopathy. Whole-study results and caveats: Ophthalmopathy was identified by the model a median approximately six months ahead of onset.

RNA transcripts provided the source from which TCR beta CDR3 regions were amplified. With the HTBI primer set, the TCR CDR3 went through a first round of RT-PCR. Using its own MiXCR run on the multiplex PCR reads, TCRdb lists one record per CDR3 protein. Of a few hundred thousand distinct CDR3 sequences listed, roughly 46% are singletons. V dropped 5 bases and J dropped 3; count of bases not matched to a gene: 8. Germline V gene data show CDR1 as SGHTA and CDR2 as FQGTGA. The CDR3 is made up of 16 amino acids. Each diagnosis was grounded in clinical symptoms, serum thyroxine and TRAb, thyroid ultrasound, and orbital computed tomography. In its sample, this clonotype was seen a few times. Its antigen is not identified.

This receptor was identified in a woman under 30 with Graves' hyperthyroidism. The chain joins TRBV7-3 to TRBJ2-2, with 8 nucleotides matching TRBD2. The sample taken for sequencing was peripheral blood or thyroid tissue (not recorded which). The CDR3 is CASSQERTSYTGELFF. The CDR3 DNA follows: TGTGCCAGCAGCCAAGAAAGGACTAGCTACACCGGGGAGCTGTTTTTT. Filled out from reference TRBV7-3 and TRBJ2-2, the complete variable domain reads GAGVSQTPSNKVTEKGKYVELRCDPISGHTALYWYRQSLGQGPEFLIYFQGTGAADDSGLPNDRFFAVRPEGSVSTLKIQRTERGDSAVYLCASSQERTSYTGELFFGEGSRLTVL.